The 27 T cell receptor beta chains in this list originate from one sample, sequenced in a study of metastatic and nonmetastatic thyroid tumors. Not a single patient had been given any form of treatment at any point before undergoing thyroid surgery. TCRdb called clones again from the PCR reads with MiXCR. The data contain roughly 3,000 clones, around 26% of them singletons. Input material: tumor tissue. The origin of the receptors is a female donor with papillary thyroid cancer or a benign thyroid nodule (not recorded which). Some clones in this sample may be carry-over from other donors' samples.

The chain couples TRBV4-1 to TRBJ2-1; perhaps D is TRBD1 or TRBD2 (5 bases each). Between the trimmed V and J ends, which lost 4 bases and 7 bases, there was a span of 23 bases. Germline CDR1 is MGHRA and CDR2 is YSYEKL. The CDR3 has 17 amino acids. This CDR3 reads CASSPLGPGTFGNEQFF. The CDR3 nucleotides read TGCGCCAGCAGCCCCCTGGGACCGGGAACCTTTGGGAATGAGCAGTTCTTC.

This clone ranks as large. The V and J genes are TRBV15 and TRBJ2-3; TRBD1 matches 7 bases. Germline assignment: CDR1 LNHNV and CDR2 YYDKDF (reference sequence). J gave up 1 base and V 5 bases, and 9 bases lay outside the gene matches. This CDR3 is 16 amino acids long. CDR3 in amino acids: CATSYGQDQRTDTQYF. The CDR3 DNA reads TGTGCCACCAGCTATGGACAGGATCAGCGCACAGATACGCAGTATTTT. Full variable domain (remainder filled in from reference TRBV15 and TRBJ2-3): DAMVIQNPRYQVTQFGKPVTLSCSQTLNHNVMYWYQQKSSQAPKLLFHYYDKDFNNEADTPDNFQSRRPNTSFCFLDIRSPGLGDTAMYLCATSYGQDQRTDTQYFGPGTRLTVL.

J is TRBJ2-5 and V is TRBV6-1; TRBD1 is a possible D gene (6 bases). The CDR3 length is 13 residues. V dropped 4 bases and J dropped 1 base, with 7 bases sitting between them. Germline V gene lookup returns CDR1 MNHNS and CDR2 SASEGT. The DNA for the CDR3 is TGTGCCAGCAGTGGGACAGTCCAAGAGACCCAGTACTTC. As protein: CASSGTVQETQYF.

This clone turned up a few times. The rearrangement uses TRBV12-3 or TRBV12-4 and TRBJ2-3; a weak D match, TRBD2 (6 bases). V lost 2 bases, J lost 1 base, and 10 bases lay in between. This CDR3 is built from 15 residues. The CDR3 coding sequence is TGTGCCAGCAGTTTATGGCGGGACCGCACAGATACGCAGTATTTT. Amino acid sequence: CASSLWRDRTDTQYF.

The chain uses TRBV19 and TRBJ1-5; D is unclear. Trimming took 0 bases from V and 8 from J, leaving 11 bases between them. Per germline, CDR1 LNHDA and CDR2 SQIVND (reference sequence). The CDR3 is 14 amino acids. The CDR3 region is CASSIDPGEEPQHF. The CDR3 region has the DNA TGTGCCAGTAGTATAGATCCCGGGGAGGAGCCCCAGCATTTT. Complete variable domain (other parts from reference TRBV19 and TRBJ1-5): DGGITQSPKYLFRKEGQNVTLSCEQNLNHDAMYWYRQDPGQGLRLIYYSQIVNDFQKGDIAEGYSVSREKKESFPLTVTSAQKNPTAFYLCASSIDPGEEPQHFGDGTRLSIL.

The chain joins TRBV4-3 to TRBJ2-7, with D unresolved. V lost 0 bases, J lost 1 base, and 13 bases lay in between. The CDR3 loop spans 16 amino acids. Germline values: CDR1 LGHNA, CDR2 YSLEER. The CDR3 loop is CASSQEVPGTSYEQYF. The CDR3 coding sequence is TGCGCCAGCAGCCAAGAGGTTCCGGGCACTTCCTACGAGCAGTACTTC.

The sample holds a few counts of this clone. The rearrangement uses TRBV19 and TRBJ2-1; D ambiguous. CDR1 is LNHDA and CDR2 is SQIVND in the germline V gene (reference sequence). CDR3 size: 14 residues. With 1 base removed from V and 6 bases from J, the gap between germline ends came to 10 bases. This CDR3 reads CASSIGPPSNEQFF. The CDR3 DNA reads TGTGCCAGTAGTATAGGTCCCCCCTCCAATGAGCAGTTCTTC.

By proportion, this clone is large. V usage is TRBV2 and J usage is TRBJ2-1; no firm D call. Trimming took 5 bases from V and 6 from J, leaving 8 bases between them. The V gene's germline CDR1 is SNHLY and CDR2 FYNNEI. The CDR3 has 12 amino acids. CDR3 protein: CASSYAGNEQFF. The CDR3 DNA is TGTGCCAGCAGTTACGCAGGCAATGAGCAGTTCTTC.

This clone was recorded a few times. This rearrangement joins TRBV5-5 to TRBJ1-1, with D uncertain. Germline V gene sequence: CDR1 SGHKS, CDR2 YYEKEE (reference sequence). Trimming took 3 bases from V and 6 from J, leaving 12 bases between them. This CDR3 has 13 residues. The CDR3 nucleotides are TGTGCCAGCAGCTGTGTGGGCCATCCTGAAGCTTTCTTT. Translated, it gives CASSCVGHPEAFF.

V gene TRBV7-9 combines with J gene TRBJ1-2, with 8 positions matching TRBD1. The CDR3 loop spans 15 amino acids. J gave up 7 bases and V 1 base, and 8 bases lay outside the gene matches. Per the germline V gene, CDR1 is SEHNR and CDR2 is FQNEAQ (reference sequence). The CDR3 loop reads CASSLEDRGIGGYTF. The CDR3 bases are TGTGCCAGCAGCTTAGAAGACAGGGGAATTGGTGGCTACACCTTC.

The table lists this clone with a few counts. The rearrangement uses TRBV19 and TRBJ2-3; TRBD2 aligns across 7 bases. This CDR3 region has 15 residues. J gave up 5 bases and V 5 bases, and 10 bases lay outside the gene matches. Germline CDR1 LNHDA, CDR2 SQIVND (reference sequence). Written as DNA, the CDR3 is TGTGCCAGTAGTGGGTGGACTAGTAGGGGAGATACGCAGTATTTT. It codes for CASSGWTSRGDTQYF.

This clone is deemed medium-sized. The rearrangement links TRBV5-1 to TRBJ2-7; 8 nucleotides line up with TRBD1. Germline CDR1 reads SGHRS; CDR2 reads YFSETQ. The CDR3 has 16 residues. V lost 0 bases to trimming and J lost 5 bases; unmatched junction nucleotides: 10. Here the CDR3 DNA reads TGCGCCAGCAGCTTGGCCCAGGACAGGGTAAGGAACGAGCAGTACTTC. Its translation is CASSLAQDRVRNEQYF.

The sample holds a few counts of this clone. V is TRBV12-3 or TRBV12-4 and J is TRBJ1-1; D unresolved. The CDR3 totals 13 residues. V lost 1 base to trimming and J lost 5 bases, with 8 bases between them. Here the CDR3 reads CASSLGGMTEAFF. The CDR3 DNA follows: TGTGCCAGCAGTTTAGGGGGTATGACTGAAGCTTTCTTT.

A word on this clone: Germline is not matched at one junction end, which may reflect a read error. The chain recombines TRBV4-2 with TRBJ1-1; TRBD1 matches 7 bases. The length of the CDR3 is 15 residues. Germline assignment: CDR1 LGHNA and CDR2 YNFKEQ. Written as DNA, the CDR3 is TGTGCCAGCAGCCACGGAAGGGGGCTTGGCACTGAGGCTTTCTTT. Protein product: CASSHGRGLGTEAFF.

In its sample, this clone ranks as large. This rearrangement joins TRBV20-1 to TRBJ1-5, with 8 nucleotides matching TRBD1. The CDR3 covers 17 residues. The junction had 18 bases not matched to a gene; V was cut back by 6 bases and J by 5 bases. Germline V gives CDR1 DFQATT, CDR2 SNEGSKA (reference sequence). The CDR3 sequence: CSAPKDRVGYTDQPQHF. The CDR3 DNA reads TGCAGTGCCCCTAAGGACAGGGTGGGATATACGGATCAGCCCCAGCATTTT.

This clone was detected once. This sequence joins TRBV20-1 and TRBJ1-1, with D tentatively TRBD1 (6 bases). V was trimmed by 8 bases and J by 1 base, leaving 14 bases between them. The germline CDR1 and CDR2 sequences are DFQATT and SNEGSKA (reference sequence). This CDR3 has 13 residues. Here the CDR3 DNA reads TGCAGTTCTGGACAGAACCCGAACACTGAAGCTTTCTTT. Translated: CSSGQNPNTEAFF.

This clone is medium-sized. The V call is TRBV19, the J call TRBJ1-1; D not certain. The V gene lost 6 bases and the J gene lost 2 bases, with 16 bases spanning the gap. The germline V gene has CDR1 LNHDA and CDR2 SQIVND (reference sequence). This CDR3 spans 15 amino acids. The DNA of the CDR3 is TGTGCCAGTAGCAGTGTCGCGGCTGCAAACACTGAAGCTTTCTTT. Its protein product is CASSSVAAANTEAFF.

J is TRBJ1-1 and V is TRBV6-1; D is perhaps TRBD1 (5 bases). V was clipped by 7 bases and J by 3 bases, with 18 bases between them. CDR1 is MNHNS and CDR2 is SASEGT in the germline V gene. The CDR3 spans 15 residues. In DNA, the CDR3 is TGTGCCAGCACCACCCTCCAGGGATTGTACACTGAAGCTTTCTTT. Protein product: CASTTLQGLYTEAFF.

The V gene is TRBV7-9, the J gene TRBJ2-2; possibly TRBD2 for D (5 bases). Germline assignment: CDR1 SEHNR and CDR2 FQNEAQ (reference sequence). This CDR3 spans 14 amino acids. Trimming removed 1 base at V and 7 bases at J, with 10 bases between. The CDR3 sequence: CASSLEGVGGELFF. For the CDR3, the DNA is TGTGCCAGCAGCTTAGAGGGAGTTGGCGGGGAGCTGTTTTTT. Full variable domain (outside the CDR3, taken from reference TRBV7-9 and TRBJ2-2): DTGVSQNPRHKITKRGQNVTFRCDPISEHNRLYWYRQTLGQGPEFLTYFQNEAQLEKSRLLSDRFSAERPKGSFSTLEIQRTEQGDSAMYLCASSLEGVGGELFFGEGSRLTVL.

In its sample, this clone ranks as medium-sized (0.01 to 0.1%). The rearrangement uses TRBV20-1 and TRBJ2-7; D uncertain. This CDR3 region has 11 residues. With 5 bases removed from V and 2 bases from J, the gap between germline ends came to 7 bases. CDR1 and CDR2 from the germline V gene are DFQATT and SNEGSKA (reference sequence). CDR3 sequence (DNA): TGCAGTGCTGGCGACACCTACGAGCAGTACTTC. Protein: CSAGDTYEQYF.

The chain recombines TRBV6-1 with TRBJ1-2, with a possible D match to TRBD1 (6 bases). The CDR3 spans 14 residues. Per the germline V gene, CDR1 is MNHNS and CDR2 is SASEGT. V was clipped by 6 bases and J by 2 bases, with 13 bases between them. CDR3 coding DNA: TGTGCCAGCAGCCAACTTGGGGGCAACTATGGCTACACCTTC. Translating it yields CASSQLGGNYGYTF.

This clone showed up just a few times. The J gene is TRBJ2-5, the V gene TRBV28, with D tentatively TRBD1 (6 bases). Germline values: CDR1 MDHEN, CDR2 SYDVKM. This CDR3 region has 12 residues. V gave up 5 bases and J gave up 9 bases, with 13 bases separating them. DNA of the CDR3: TGTGCCAGCAGTCAACAGGGCTTCCCCCAGTACTTC. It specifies CASSQQGFPQYF.

The CDR3 sequence is CASSFGGIYYGYTF. CDR3 DNA sequence: TGTGCCAGCAGTTTCGGGGGGATTTACTATGGCTACACCTTC. The chain combines TRBV12-3 or TRBV12-4 with TRBJ1-2, with TRBD1 as a possible D gene (5 bases). CDR3 length: 14 amino acids. Trimming left V 3 bases short and J 3 bases short, with 11 bases between.

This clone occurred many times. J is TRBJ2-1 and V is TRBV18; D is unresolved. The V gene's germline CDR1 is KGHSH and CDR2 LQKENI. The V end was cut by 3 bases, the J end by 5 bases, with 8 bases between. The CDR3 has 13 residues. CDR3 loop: CASSPARNNEQFF. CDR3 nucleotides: TGTGCCAGCTCACCGGCGCGGAACAATGAGCAGTTCTTC.

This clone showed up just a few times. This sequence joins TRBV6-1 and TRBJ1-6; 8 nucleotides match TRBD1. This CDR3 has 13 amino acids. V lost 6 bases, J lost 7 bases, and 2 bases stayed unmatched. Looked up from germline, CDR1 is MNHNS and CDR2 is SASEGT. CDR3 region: CASRDRENSPLHF. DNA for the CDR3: TGTGCCAGCAGGGACAGGGAGAATTCACCCCTCCACTTT.

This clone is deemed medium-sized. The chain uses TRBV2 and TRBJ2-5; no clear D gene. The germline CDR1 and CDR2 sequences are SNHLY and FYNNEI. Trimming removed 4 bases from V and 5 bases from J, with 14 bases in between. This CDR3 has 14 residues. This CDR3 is CASSGGSGLETQYF. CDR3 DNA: TGTGCCAGCAGTGGAGGTTCCGGTCTTGAGACCCAGTACTTC.

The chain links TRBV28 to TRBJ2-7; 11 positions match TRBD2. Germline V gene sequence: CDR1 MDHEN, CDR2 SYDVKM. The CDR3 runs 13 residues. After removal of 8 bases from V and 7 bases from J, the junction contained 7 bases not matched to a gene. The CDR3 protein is CASHYGTSGEQYF. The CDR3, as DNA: TGTGCCAGCCACTACGGGACTAGCGGTGAGCAGTACTTC. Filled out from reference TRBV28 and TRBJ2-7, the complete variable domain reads DVKVTQSSRYLVKRTGEKVFLECVQDMDHENMFWYRQDPGLGLRLIYFSYDVKMKEKGDIPEGYSVSREKKERFSLILESASTNQTSMYLCASHYGTSGEQYFGPGTRLTVT.